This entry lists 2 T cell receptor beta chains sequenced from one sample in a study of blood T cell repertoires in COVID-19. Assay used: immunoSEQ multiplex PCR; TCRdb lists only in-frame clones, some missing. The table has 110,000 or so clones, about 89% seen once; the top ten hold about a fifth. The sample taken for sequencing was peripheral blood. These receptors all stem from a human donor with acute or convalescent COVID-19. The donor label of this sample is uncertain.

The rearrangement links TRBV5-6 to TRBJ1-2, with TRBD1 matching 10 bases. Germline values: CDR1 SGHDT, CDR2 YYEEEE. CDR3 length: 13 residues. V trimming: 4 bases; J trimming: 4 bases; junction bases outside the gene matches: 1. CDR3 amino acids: CASSGTGVYGYTF. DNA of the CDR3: TGTGCCAGCAGCGGGACAGGGGTCTATGGCTACACCTTC.

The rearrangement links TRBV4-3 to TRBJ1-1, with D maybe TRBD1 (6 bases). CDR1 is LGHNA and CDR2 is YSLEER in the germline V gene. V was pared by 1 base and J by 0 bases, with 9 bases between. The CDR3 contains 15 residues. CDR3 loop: CASSQARDMNTEAFF. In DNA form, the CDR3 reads TGCGCCAGCAGCCAAGCCAGGGACATGAACACTGAAGCTTTCTTT.